This T cell receptor beta chain was sequenced for a study of beta chain features in type 1 diabetes. With regard to this clone: What it recognizes is unknown.

Germline V gene data show CDR1 as LNHNV and CDR2 as YYDKDF (reference sequence). The ends lost 0 bases at V and 5 bases at J; junction bases unmatched: 15. The CDR3 runs 18 residues. Study results and limitations: Type 1 diabetes patients showed a moderate but significant shortening of TCRB CDR3s in all four CD4+ subsets. A closer apparent resemblance between naive, central memory and Treg TCRB repertoires was seen in patients than in healthy donors.

As every portion of the isolated RNA was reverse transcribed, the sequencing read expressed TCRB transcripts. TCRdb's table, derived via immunoSEQ multiplex PCR, lists solely in-frame clones and lacks some. The table has about 640,000 clones, around 12% seen once. Sorted populations all had greater than 95% purity. The sample was naive CD4+ T cells from blood. V and J are TRBV15 and TRBJ2-7; 8 bases agree with TRBD2. The clonotype comes from a man aged 25 to 40 with type 1 diabetes. The CDR3 bases are TGTGCCACCAGCAGAGAAGGCGGGACTAGTAGTAGGGACCACGAGCAGTACTTC. Translating gives CATSREGGTSSRDHEQYF. The complete variable domain, with remaining parts taken from reference TRBV15 and TRBJ2-7, reads DAMVIQNPRYQVTQFGKPVTLSCSQTLNHNVMYWYQQKSSQAPKLLFHYYDKDFNNEADTPDNFQSRRPNTSFCFLDIRSPGLGDTAMYLCATSREGGTSSRDHEQYFGPGTRLTVT.